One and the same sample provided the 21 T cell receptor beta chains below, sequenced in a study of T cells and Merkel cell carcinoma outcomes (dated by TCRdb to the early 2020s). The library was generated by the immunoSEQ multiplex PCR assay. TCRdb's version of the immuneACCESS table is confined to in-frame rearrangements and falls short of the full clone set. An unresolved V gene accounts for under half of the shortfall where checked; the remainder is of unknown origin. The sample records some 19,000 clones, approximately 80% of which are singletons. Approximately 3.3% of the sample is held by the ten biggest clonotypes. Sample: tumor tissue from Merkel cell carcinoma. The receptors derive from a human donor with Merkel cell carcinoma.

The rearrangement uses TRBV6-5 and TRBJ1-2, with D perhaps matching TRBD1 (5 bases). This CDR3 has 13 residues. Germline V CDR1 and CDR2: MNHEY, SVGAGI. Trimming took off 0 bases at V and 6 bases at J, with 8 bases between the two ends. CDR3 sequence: CASSYSDINGYTF. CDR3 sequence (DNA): TGTGCCAGCAGTTACTCGGACATTAATGGCTACACCTTC.

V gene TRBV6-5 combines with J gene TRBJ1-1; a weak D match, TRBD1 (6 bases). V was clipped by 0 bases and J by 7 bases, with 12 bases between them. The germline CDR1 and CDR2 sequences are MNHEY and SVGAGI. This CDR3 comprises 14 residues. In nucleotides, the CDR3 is TGTGCCAGCAGTTACTCGCTTGGGGGCGGTGAAGCTTTCTTT. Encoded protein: CASSYSLGGGEAFF.

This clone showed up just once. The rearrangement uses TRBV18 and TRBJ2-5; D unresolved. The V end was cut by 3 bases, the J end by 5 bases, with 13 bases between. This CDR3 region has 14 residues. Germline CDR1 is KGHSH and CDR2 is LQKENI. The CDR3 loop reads CASSPGTITETQYF. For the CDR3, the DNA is TGTGCCAGCTCACCGGGAACGATTACGGAGACCCAGTACTTC.

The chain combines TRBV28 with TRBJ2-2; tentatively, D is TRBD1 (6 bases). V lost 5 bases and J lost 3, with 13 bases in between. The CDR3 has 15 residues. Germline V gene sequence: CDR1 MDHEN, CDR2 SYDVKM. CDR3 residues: CASSAAGVYTGELFF. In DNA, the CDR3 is TGTGCCAGCAGTGCTGCAGGGGTTTACACCGGGGAGCTGTTTTTT.

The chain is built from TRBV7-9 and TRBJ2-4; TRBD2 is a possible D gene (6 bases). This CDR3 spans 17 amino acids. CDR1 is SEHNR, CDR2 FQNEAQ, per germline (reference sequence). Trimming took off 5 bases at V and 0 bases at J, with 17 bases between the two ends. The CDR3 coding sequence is TGTGCCAGCAGCGACACCGGGACTCCCCTAGCCAAAAACATTCAGTACTTC. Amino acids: CASSDTGTPLAKNIQYF. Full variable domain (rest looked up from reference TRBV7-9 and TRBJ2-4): DTGVSQNPRHKITKRGQNVTFRCDPISEHNRLYWYRQTLGQGPEFLTYFQNEAQLEKSRLLSDRFSAERPKGSFSTLEIQRTEQGDSAMYLCASSDTGTPLAKNIQYFGAGTRLSVL.

The CDR3 loop is CASSLAGQGGEGYTF. In DNA form, the CDR3 reads TGTGCCAGCAGCTTAGCGGGACAGGGGGGAGAGGGCTACACCTTC. This rearrangement joins TRBV7-2 to TRBJ1-2, with 11 positions matching TRBD1. This CDR3 is built from 15 residues. V gave up 0 bases and J gave up 8 bases; unmatched junction bases: 5. Germline CDR1 SGHTA, CDR2 FQGNSA.

CDR3 nucleotides: TGTGCCAGCAGCTTAGGACAGCTAGCTTTCTTT. Translated, it gives CASSLGQLAFF. The rearrangement joins TRBV7-9 to TRBJ1-1; tentatively, D is TRBD1 (5 bases). Germline V CDR1 and CDR2: SEHNR, FQNEAQ (reference sequence). Trimming pared 1 base from V and 10 bases from J, leaving 7 bases between. This CDR3 is 11 amino acids long.

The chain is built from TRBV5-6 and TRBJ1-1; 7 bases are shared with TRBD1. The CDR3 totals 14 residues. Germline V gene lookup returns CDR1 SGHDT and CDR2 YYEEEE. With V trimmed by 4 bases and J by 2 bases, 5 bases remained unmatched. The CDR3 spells CASSRDRANTEAFF. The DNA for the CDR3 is TGTGCCAGCAGCCGTGACAGGGCTAACACTGAAGCTTTCTTT.

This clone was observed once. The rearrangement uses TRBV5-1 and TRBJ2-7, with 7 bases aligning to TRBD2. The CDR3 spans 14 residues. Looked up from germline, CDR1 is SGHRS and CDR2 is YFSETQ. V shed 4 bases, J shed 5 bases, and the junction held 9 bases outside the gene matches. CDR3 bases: TGCGCCAGCAGCCTGGGGGGGACTACCCACGAGCAGTACTTC. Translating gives CASSLGGTTHEQYF.

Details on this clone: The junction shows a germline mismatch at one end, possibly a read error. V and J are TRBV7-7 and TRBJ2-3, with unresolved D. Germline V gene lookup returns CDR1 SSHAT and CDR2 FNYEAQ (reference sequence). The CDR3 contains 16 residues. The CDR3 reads CASSLDTFGGTDTQYF. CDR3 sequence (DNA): TGTGCTAGCAGCTTAGATACATTCGGAGGCACAGATACGCAGTATTTT. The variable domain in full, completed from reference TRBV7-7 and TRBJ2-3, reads GAGVSQSPRYKVTKRGQDVTLRCDPISSHATLYWYQQALGQGPEFLTYFNYEAQPDKSGLPSDRFSAERPEGSISTLTIQRTEQRDSAMYRCASSLDTFGGTDTQYFGPGTRLTVL.

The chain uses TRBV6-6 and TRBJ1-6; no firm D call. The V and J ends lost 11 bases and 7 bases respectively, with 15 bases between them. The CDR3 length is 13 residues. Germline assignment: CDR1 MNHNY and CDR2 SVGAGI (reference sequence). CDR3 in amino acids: CAWRQGWNSPLHF. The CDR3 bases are TGTGCCTGGAGACAAGGGTGGAATTCACCCCTCCACTTT.

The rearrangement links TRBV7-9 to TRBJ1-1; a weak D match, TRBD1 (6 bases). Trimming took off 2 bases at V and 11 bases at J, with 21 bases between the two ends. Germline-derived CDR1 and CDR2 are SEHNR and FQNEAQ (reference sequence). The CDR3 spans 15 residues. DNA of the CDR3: TGTGCCAGCAGCTTAAAGGGGGTCTCCCCAAATGCGGCTTTCTTT. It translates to CASSLKGVSPNAAFF.

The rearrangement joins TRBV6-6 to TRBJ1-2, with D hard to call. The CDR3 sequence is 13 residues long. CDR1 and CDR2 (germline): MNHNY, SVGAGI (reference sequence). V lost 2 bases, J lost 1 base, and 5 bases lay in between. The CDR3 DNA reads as TGTGCCAGCAGTTACCAGAATAACTATGGCTACACCTTC. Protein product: CASSYQNNYGYTF.

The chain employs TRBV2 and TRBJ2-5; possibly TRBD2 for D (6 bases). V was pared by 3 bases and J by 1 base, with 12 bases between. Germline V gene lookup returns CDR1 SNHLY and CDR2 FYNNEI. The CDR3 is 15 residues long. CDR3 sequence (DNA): TGTGCCAGCAGTGAGGGACTTAGGACCCAAGAGACCCAGTACTTC. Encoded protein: CASSEGLRTQETQYF.

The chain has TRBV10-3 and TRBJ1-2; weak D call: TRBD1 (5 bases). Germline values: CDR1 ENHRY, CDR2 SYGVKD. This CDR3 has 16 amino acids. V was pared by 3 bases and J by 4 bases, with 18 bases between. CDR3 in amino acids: CAISDGSRAGGYGYTF. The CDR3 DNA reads TGTGCCATCAGTGACGGTTCTAGAGCGGGGGGCTATGGCTACACCTTC.

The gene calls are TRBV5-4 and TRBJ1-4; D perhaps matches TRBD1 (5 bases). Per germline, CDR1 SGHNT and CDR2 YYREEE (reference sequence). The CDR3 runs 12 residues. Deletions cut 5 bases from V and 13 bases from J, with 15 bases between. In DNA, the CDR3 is TGTGCCAGCAGGTATGACAATCAGGGACTGTTTTTT. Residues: CASRYDNQGLFF. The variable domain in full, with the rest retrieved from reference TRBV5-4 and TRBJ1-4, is ETGVTQSPTHLIKTRGQQVTLRCSSQSGHNTVSWYQQALGQGPQFIFQYYREEENGRGNFPPRFSGLQFPNYSSELNVNALELDDSALYLCASRYDNQGLFFGSGTQLSVL.

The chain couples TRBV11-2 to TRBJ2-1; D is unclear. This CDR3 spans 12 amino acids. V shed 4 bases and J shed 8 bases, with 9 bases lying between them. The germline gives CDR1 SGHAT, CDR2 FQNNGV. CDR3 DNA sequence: TGTGCCAGCAGCTCACTCGGGTATGAGCAGTTCTTC. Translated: CASSSLGYEQFF.

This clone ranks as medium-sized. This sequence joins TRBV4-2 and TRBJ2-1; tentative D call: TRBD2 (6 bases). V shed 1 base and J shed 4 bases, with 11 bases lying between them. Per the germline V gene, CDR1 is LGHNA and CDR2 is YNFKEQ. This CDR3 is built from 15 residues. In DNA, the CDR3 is TGTGCCAGCAGCCAAGCTGGGAGGTTTTACAATGAGCAGTTCTTC. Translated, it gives CASSQAGRFYNEQFF.

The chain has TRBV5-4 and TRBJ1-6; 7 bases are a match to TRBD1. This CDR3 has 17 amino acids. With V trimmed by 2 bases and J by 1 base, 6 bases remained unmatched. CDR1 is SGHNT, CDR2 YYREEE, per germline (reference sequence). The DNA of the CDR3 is TGTGCCAGCAGCTTCCGACAGGGAAGGTCCTATAATTCACCCCTCCACTTT. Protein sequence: CASSFRQGRSYNSPLHF.

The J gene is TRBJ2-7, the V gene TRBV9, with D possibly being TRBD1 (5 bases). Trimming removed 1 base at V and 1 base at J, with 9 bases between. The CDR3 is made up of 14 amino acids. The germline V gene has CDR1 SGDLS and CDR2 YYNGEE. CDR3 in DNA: TGTGCCAGCAGCGTATGGGGCTCGTCCTACGAGCAGTACTTC. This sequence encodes CASSVWGSSYEQYF. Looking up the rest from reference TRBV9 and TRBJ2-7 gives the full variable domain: DSGVTQTPKHLITATGQRVTLRCSPRSGDLSVYWYQQSLDQGLQFLIQYYNGEERAKGNILERFSAQQFPDLHSELNLSSLELGDSALYFCASSVWGSSYEQYFGPGTRLTVT.

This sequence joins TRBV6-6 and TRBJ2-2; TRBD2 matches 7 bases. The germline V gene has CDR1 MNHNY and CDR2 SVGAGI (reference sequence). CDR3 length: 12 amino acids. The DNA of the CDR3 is TGTGCGGGGGGGTCCAGTAGGGGGGAGCTGTTTTTT. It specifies CAGGSSRGELFF.